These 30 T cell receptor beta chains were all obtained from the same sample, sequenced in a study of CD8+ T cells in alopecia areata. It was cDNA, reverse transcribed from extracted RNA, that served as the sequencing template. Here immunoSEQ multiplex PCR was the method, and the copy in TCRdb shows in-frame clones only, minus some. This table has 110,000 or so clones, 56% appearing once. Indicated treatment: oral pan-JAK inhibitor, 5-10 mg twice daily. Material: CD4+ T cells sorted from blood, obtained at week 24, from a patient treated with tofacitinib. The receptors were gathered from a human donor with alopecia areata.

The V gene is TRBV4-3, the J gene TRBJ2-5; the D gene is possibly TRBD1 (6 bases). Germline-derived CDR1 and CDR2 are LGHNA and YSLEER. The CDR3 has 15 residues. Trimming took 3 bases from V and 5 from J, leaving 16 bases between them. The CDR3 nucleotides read TGCGCCAGCAGCCAGTCAAACAGGGTCGTCGAGACCCAGTACTTC. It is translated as CASSQSNRVVETQYF.

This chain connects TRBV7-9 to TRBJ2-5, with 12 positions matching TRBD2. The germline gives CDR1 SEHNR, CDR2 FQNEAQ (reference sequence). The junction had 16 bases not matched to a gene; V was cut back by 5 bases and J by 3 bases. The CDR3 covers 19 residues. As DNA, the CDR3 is TGTGCCAGCAGCCTGCGTGCCCATCGACTAGCGGGGGCCAAAGAGACCCAGTACTTC. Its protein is CASSLRAHRLAGAKETQYF.

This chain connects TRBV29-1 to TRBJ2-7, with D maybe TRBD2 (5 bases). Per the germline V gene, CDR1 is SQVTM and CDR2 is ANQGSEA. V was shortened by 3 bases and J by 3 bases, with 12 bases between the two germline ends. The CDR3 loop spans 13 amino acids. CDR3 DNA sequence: TGCAGCGTTGAGGGAAGGGCGGGCTACGAGCAGTACTTC. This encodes CSVEGRAGYEQYF.

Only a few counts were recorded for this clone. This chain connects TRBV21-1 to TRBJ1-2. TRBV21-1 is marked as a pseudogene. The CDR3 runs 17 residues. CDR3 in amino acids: CASSGYEGPLYWYGYTF. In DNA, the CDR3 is TGTGCCAGCAGCGGTTACGAAGGGCCCCTTTATTGGTATGGCTACACCTTC.

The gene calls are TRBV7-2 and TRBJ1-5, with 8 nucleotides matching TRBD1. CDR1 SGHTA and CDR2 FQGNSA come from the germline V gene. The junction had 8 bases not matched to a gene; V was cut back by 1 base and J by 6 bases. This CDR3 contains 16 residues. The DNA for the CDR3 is TGTGCCAGCAGCTTAGACAGGGGGGTAGCCGGTCAGCCCCAGCATTTT. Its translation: CASSLDRGVAGQPQHF.

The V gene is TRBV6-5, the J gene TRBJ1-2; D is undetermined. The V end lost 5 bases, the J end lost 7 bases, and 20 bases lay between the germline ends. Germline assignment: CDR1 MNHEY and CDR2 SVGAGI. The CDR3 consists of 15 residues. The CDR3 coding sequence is TGTGCCAGCAGTCCAAACGTAGCTTGGGTCCCTGGCTACACCTTC. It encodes CASSPNVAWVPGYTF.

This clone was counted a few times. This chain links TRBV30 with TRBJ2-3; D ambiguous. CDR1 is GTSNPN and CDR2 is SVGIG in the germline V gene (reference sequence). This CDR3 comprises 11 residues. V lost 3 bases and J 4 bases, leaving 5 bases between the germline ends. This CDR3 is CAWSNADTQYF. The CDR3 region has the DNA TGTGCCTGGAGCAATGCAGATACGCAGTATTTT. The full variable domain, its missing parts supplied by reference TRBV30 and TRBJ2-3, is SQTIHQWPATLVQPVGSPLSLECTVEGTSNPNLYWYRQAAGRGLQLLFYSVGIGQISSEVPQNLSASRPQDRQFILSSKKLLLSDSGFYLCAWSNADTQYFGPGTRLTVL.

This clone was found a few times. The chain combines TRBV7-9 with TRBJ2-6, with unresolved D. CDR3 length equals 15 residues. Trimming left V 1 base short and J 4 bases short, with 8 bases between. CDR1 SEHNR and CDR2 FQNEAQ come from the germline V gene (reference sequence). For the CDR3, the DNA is TGTGCCAGCAGCTTAGAGGGCTCCGGGGCCAACGTCCTGACTTTC. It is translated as CASSLEGSGANVLTF.

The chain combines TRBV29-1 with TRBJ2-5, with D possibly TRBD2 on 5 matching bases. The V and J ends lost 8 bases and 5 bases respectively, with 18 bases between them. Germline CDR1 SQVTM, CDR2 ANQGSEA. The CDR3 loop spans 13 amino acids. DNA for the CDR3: TGCAGCTCCCCCGGAGAGGGTGGGGAGACCCAGTACTTC. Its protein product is CSSPGEGGETQYF.

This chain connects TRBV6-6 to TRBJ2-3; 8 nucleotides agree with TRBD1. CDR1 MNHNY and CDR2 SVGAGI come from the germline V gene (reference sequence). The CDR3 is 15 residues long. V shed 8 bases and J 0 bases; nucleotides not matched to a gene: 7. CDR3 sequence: CASSRGTGSTDTQYF. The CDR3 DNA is TGTGCCAGCTCCAGGGGGACAGGAAGCACAGATACGCAGTATTTT.

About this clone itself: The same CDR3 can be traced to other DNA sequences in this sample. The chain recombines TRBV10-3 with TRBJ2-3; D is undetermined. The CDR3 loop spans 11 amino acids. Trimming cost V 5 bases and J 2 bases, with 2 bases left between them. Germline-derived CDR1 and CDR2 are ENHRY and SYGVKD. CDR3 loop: CAISSTDTQYF. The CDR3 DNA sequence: TGTGCCATCAGTTCCACAGATACGCAGTATTTT.

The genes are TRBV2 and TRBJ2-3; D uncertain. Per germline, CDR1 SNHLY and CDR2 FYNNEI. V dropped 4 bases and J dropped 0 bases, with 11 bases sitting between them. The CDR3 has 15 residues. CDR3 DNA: TGTGCCAGCAGTGTGGGTCAGACTAGCACAGATACGCAGTATTTT. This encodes CASSVGQTSTDTQYF.

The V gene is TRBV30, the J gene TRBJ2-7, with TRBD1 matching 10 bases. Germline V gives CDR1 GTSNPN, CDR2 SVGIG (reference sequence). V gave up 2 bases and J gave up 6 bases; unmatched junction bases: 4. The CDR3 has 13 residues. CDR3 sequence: CAWSLGQGFEQYF. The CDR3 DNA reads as TGTGCCTGGAGTCTGGGACAGGGGTTCGAGCAGTACTTC.

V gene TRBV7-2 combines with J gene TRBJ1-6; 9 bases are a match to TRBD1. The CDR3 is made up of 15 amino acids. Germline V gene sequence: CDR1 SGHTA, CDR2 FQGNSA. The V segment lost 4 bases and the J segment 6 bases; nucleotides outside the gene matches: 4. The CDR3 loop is CASSWDRDGNSPLHF. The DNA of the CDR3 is TGTGCCAGCAGCTGGGACAGGGATGGTAATTCACCCCTCCACTTT.

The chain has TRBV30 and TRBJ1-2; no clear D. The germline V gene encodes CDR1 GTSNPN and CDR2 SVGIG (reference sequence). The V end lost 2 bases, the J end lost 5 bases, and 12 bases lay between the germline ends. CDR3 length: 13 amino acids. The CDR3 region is CAWSLRTGYGYTF. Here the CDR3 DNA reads TGTGCCTGGAGTCTTAGGACTGGTTATGGCTACACCTTC.

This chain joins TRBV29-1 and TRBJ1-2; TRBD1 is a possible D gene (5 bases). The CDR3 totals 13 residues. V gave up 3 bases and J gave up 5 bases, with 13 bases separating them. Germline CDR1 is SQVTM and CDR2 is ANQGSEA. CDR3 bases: TGCAGCGTTGATTCCGGGGCCCCTTATGGCTACACCTTC. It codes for CSVDSGAPYGYTF.

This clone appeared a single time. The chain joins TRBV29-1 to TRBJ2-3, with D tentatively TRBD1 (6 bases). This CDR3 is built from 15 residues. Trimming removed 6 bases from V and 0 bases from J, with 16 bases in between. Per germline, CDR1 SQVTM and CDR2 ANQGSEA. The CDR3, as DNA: TGCAGCGTCGCCCAGGGGATAATTAGCACAGATACGCAGTATTTT. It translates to CSVAQGIISTDTQYF.

CDR3 region: CAISDSTGNTEAFF. As DNA, the CDR3 is TGTGCCATCAGTGATAGTACGGGAAACACTGAAGCTTTCTTT. This chain joins TRBV10-3 and TRBJ1-1; D is unresolved. Germline CDR1 reads ENHRY; CDR2 reads SYGVKD. The CDR3 is 14 amino acids. V was trimmed by 3 bases and J by 2 bases, leaving 10 bases between them.

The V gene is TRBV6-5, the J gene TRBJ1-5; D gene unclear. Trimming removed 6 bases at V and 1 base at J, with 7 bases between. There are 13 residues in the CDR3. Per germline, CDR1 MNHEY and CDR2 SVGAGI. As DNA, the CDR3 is TGTGCCAGCAGAGTTGACAGCAATCAGCCCCAGCATTTT. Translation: CASRVDSNQPQHF.

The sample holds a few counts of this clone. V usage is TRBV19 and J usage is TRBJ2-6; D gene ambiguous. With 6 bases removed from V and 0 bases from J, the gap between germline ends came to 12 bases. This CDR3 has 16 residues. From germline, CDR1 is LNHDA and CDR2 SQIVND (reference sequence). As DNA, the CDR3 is TGTGCCAGTAGACCCCAGGCCTTCTCTGGGGCCAACGTCCTGACTTTC. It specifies CASRPQAFSGANVLTF.

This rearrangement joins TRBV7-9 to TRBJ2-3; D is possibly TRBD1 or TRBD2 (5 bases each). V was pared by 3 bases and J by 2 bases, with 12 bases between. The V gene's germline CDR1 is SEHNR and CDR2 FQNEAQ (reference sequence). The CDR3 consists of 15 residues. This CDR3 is CASSLVGTFTDTQYF. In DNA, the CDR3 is TGTGCCAGCAGCTTGGTCGGGACCTTCACAGATACGCAGTATTTT.

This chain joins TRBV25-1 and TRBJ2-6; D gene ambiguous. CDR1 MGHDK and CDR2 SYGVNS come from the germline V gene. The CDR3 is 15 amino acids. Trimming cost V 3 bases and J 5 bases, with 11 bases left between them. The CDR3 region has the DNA TGTGCCAGCAGTGATACCTTACCAAGGGCCAACGTCCTGACTTTC. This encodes CASSDTLPRANVLTF.

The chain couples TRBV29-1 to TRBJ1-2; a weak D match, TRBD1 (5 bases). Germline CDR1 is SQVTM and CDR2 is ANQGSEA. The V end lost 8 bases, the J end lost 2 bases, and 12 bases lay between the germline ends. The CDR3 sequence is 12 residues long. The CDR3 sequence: CSLGEGNYGYTF. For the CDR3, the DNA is TGCAGCCTTGGGGAGGGGAACTATGGCTACACCTTC. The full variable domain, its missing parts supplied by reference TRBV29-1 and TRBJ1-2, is SAVISQKPSRDICQRGTSLTIQCQVDSQVTMMFWYRQQPGQSLTLIATANQGSEATYESGFVIDKFPISRPNLTFSTLTVSNMSPEDSSIYLCSLGEGNYGYTFGSGTRLTVV.

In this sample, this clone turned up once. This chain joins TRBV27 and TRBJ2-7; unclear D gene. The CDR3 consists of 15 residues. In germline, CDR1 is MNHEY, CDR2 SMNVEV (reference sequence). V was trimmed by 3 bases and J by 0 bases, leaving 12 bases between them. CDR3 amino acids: CASSLKGKSSYEQYF. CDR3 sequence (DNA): TGTGCCAGCAGTTTGAAGGGAAAATCCTCCTACGAGCAGTACTTC.

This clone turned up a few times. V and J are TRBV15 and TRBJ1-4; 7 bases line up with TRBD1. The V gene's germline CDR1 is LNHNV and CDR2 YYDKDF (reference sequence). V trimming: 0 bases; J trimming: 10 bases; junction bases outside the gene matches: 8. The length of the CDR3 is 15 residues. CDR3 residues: CATSREEGARGKLFF. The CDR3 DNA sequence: TGTGCCACCAGCAGAGAGGAGGGGGCGCGGGGAAAACTGTTTTTT.

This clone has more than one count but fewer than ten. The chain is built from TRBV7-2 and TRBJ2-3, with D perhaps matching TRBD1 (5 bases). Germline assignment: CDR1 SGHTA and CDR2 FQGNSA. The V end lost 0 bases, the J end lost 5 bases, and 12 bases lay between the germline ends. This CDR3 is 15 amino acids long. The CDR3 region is CASSLALGERDTQYF. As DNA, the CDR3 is TGTGCCAGCAGCTTAGCGCTAGGGGAAAGAGATACGCAGTATTTT.

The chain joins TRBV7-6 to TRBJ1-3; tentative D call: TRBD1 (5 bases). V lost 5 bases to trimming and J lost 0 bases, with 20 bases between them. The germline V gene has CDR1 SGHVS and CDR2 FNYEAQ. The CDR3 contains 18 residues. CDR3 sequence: CASSPIRAGTSSGNTIYF. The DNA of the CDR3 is TGTGCCAGCAGCCCGATCAGGGCAGGAACCAGCTCTGGAAACACCATATATTTT.

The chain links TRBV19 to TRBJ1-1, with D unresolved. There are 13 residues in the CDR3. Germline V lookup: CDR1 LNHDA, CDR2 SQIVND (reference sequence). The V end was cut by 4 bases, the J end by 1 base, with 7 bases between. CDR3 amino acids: CASSTTRNTEAFF. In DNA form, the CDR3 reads TGTGCCAGTAGTACTACACGGAACACTGAAGCTTTCTTT.

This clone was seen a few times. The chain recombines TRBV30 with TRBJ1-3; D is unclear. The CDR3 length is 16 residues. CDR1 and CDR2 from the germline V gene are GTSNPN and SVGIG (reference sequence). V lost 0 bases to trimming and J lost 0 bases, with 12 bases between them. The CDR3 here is CAWSVDKMSSGNTIYF. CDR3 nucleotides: TGTGCCTGGAGTGTAGACAAGATGAGCTCTGGAAACACCATATATTTT.

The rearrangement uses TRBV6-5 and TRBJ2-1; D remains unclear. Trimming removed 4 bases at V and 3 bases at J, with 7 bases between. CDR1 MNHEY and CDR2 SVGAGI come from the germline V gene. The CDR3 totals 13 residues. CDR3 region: CASSSEYYNEQFF. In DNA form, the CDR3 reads TGTGCCAGCAGTTCCGAGTACTACAATGAGCAGTTCTTC.